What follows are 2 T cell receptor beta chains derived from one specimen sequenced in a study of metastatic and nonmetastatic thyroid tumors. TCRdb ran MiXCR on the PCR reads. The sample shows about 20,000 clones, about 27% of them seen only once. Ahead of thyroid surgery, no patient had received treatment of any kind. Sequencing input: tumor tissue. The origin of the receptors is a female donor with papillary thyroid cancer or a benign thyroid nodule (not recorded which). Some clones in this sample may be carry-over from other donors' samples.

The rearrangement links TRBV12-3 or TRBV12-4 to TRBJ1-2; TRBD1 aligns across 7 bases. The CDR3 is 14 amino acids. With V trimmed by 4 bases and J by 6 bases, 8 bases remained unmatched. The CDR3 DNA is TGTGCCAGCAGTTCAGGGGACAGAATAGATGGCTACACCTTC. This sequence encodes CASSSGDRIDGYTF.

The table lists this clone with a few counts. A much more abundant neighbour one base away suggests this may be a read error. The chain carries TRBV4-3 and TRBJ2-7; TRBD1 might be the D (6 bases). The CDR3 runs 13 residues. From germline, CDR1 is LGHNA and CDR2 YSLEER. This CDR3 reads CASSQGRGYEQCF. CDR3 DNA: TGCGCCAGCAGCCAAGGCAGGGGCTACGAGCAGTGCTTC.